These 30 T cell receptor beta chains were sequenced from one sample in a study of OX40 agonist ivuxolimab in advanced cancers. Clones were read by immunoSEQ multiplex PCR, and TCRdb kept only the in-frame ones, dropping some. The sample carries 35,000 or so clones, approximately 80% recorded once. Sample: CD4+ or CD8+ T cells sorted from blood, taken in a trial of the OX40 agonist ivuxolimab. These receptors were obtained from an adult with an advanced solid tumor such as melanoma, head and neck, liver or kidney cancer.

This chain joins TRBV5-4 and TRBJ2-5; D possibly corresponds to TRBD2 (6 bases). The CDR3 consists of 12 residues. Germline V gene sequence: CDR1 SGHNT, CDR2 YYREEE (reference sequence). Trimming took 4 bases from V and 4 from J, leaving 8 bases between them. The CDR3 sequence: CASSPEGETQYF. CDR3 in DNA: TGTGCCAGCAGCCCGGAGGGAGAGACCCAGTACTTC. Looking up the rest from reference TRBV5-4 and TRBJ2-5 gives the full variable domain: ETGVTQSPTHLIKTRGQQVTLRCSSQSGHNTVSWYQQALGQGPQFIFQYYREEENGRGNFPPRFSGLQFPNYSSELNVNALELDDSALYLCASSPEGETQYFGPGTRLLVL.

The gene calls are TRBV5-8 and TRBJ1-5; D gene ambiguous. Germline assignment: CDR1 SGHTS and CDR2 YDEGEE. The CDR3 loop spans 11 amino acids. Trimming shortened V by 3 bases and J by 4 bases, and 2 bases separated the two germline ends. The CDR3 sequence is CASSYNQPQHF. CDR3 coding DNA: TGTGCCAGCAGCTATAATCAGCCCCAGCATTTT.

The chain is built from TRBV7-3 and TRBJ1-1; weak D call: TRBD1 (6 bases). The CDR3 loop spans 13 amino acids. Deletions cut 5 bases from V and 5 bases from J, with 12 bases between. The germline V gene encodes CDR1 SGHTA and CDR2 FQGTGA. The CDR3 here is CASSLDSGTEAFF. DNA of the CDR3: TGTGCCAGCAGCCTGGACAGTGGTACTGAAGCTTTCTTT.

The V and J genes are TRBV7-9 and TRBJ2-3, with 8 bases fitting TRBD2. The V and J ends lost 5 bases and 4 bases, in that order; junction bases with no gene match: 5. The germline CDR1 and CDR2 sequences are SEHNR and FQNEAQ (reference sequence). The CDR3 has 14 amino acids. The CDR3 region is CASSPGLAPDTQYF. In DNA form, the CDR3 reads TGTGCCAGCAGCCCCGGACTAGCCCCAGATACGCAGTATTTT.

The chain is built from TRBV7-9 and TRBJ2-7; TRBD2 matches 8 bases. Germline V gives CDR1 SEHNR, CDR2 FQNEAQ (reference sequence). The CDR3 has 12 amino acids. Germline trimming cut 6 bases from V and 6 bases from J; bases unmatched to any gene: 4. The CDR3 DNA reads as TGTGCCAGCAGTCTAGCGGGCACCGAGCAGTACTTC. The encoded protein is CASSLAGTEQYF.

The chain recombines TRBV28 with TRBJ1-5; a weak D match, TRBD1 (6 bases). Trimming removed 3 bases from V and 6 bases from J, with 12 bases in between. The V gene's germline CDR1 is MDHEN and CDR2 SYDVKM. The CDR3 runs 14 residues. The CDR3 loop is CASSLPGGAQPQHF. The CDR3 bases are TGTGCCAGCAGTTTGCCGGGGGGGGCTCAGCCCCAGCATTTT.

J is TRBJ2-5 and V is TRBV27; TRBD2 matches at 11 bases. CDR3 size: 18 residues. CDR1 MNHEY and CDR2 SMNVEV come from the germline V gene (reference sequence). The V gene end was trimmed by 2 bases and the J gene end by 4 bases; junction bases not matched to a gene: 12. CDR3 in DNA: TGTGCCAGCAGTTTACTAGTTAGCGGGAGGGCCACGAGAGAGACCCAGTACTTC. It specifies CASSLLVSGRATRETQYF.

The CDR3 bases are TGTGCCAGTAGTATTGGGTGGGACAGGTATTACGAGCAGTACTTC. It codes for CASSIGWDRYYEQYF. The chain carries TRBV19 and TRBJ2-7; TRBD1 matches 8 bases. There are 15 residues in the CDR3. Germline CDR1 and CDR2: LNHDA and SQIVND (reference sequence). V dropped 3 bases and J dropped 4; count of bases not matched to a gene: 8.

The chain links TRBV15 to TRBJ1-6; D ambiguous. Germline CDR1 is LNHNV and CDR2 is YYDKDF (reference sequence). Trimming left V 1 base short and J 5 bases short, with 6 bases between. This CDR3 spans 14 amino acids. The CDR3 spells CATSRVANNSPLHF. Written as DNA, the CDR3 is TGTGCCACCAGCAGAGTAGCAAATAATTCACCCCTCCACTTT.

The rearrangement uses TRBV28 and TRBJ2-4; D not resolved. The V end was cut by 1 base, the J end by 3 bases, with 13 bases between. The CDR3 totals 16 residues. Per the germline V gene, CDR1 is MDHEN and CDR2 is SYDVKM. Written as DNA, the CDR3 is TGTGCCAGCAGTTTATCAGGCAGTCATTTCAAAAACATTCAGTACTTC. Translating it yields CASSLSGSHFKNIQYF.

The chain combines TRBV6-6 with TRBJ1-4; D perhaps matches TRBD1 (6 bases). This CDR3 is 12 amino acids long. Per germline, CDR1 MNHNY and CDR2 SVGAGI (reference sequence). CDR3 protein: CACFGGREKLFF. CDR3 bases: TGTGCTTGTTTCGGGGGCAGAGAAAAACTGTTTTTT.

The chain combines TRBV6-4 with TRBJ2-2; TRBD2 matches 9 bases. CDR1 and CDR2 from the germline V gene are MRHNA and SNTAGT. The CDR3 runs 16 residues. The V gene end was trimmed by 0 bases and the J gene end by 1 base; junction bases not matched to a gene: 0. DNA for the CDR3: TGTGCCAGCAGTGACTCACTAGCGGGGAACACCGGGGAGCTGTTTTTT. It yields the protein CASSDSLAGNTGELFF.

V gene TRBV7-8 combines with J gene TRBJ2-1, with 7 bases identical to TRBD1. Trimming cost V 5 bases and J 5 bases; bases outside gene matches: 3. CDR1 and CDR2 (germline): SGHVS, FQNEAQ. This CDR3 has 13 amino acids. CDR3 residues: CASSIDRDNEQFF. As DNA, the CDR3 is TGTGCCAGCAGCATTGACAGGGACAATGAGCAGTTCTTC.

The V and J genes are TRBV12-2 and TRBJ1-2. TRBV12-2 is assigned pseudogene status. The CDR3 is 13 amino acids. CDR3 sequence: CASRYRPVPGYTF. The CDR3 coding sequence is TGTGCAAGTCGCTACCGGCCAGTGCCCGGCTACACCTTC.

J is TRBJ1-1 and V is TRBV2; TRBD1 matches at 7 bases. After removal of 8 bases from V and 0 bases from J, the junction contained 6 bases not matched to a gene. The CDR3 consists of 14 residues. Germline CDR1 reads SNHLY; CDR2 reads FYNNEI. CDR3 nucleotide sequence: TGTGCCAGCTCGGGCAGGGGGTTGAACACTGAAGCTTTCTTT. Its translation: CASSGRGLNTEAFF.

The chain has TRBV9 and TRBJ2-2, with 11 bases lining up with TRBD1. CDR3 length: 16 amino acids. J gave up 2 bases and V 2 bases, and 2 bases lay outside the gene matches. Germline V gives CDR1 SGDLS, CDR2 YYNGEE. CDR3 region: CASSVWTGGNTGELFF. CDR3 bases: TGTGCCAGCAGCGTTTGGACAGGGGGCAACACCGGGGAGCTGTTTTTT.

The chain links TRBV21-1 to TRBJ2-7; no check of the table's D call, TRBD1, against the DNA was made. TRBV21-1 represents a pseudogene. The CDR3 runs to 14 residues. The chain's CDR3 is CASTIPTASYEQYF. In DNA, the CDR3 is TGTGCCAGCACTATTCCGACAGCTTCCTACGAGCAGTACTTC.

V is TRBV2 and J is TRBJ2-7, with D possibly being TRBD2 (6 bases). V lost 6 bases and J lost 0, with 21 bases in between. This CDR3 is built from 17 residues. Germline assignment: CDR1 SNHLY and CDR2 FYNNEI. CDR3 sequence (DNA): TGTGCCAGCAGGGGATTCAATAGCGGAGGAAGCTCCTACGAGCAGTACTTC. This encodes CASRGFNSGGSSYEQYF.

The rearrangement joins TRBV5-4 to TRBJ2-6; 8 bases are a match to TRBD1. J was trimmed by 0 bases and V by 6 bases; bases with no gene match: 5. Germline CDR1 reads SGHNT; CDR2 reads YYREEE (reference sequence). The CDR3 is made up of 16 amino acids. DNA for the CDR3: TGTGCCAGCACCCTGGACAGGGCCTCTGGGGCCAACGTCCTGACTTTC. The encoded protein is CASTLDRASGANVLTF.

The chain joins TRBV9 to TRBJ2-2; tentative D call: TRBD1 (6 bases). The CDR3 is 16 residues long. V lost 3 bases and J lost 2, with 14 bases in between. Germline V gene sequence: CDR1 SGDLS, CDR2 YYNGEE. In nucleotides, the CDR3 is TGTGCCAGCAGCGCCCCCGAACAGGGAAACACCGGGGAGCTGTTTTTT. Translation: CASSAPEQGNTGELFF.

The chain carries TRBV2 and TRBJ1-6, with no clear D. The CDR3 extends over 17 amino acids. V dropped 6 bases and J dropped 0 bases, with 15 bases sitting between them. CDR1 SNHLY and CDR2 FYNNEI come from the germline V gene. DNA of the CDR3: TGTGCCAGCAGCCCTCTCAGGAAAAGCTCCTATAATTCACCCCTCCACTTT. Translated, it gives CASSPLRKSSYNSPLHF.

V and J are TRBV6-5 and TRBJ1-6; D call uncertain. Germline V gives CDR1 MNHEY, CDR2 SVGAGI. The ends were cut back, 0 bases at V and 0 bases at J, with 6 bases in the middle. The CDR3 has 16 residues. CDR3 in amino acids: CASSYSEVSYNSPLHF. Written as DNA, the CDR3 is TGTGCCAGCAGTTACTCTGAAGTCTCCTATAATTCACCCCTCCACTTT.

This clone showed up just once. This CDR3 reads CSVVDRFSYEQYF. The DNA of the CDR3 is TGCAGCGTAGTGGACAGGTTCTCCTACGAGCAGTACTTC. The J gene is TRBJ2-7, the V gene TRBV29-1, with TRBD1 matching 7 bases. Germline CDR1 SQVTM, CDR2 ANQGSEA. V shed 6 bases and J 0 bases; nucleotides not matched to a gene: 5. This CDR3 spans 13 amino acids.

V is TRBV6-1 and J is TRBJ2-4; TRBD1 agrees at 9 bases. The CDR3 has 16 amino acids. Germline lookup yields CDR1 MNHNS and CDR2 SASEGT. V was clipped by 4 bases and J by 0 bases; unmatched bases: 4. The CDR3 loop is CASSVTGGAAKNIQYF. CDR3 nucleotides: TGTGCCAGCAGTGTAACAGGGGGCGCAGCCAAAAACATTCAGTACTTC.

The chain joins TRBV7-9 to TRBJ2-1; D ambiguous. Germline CDR1 is SEHNR and CDR2 is FQNEAQ (reference sequence). Trimming removed 0 bases from V and 4 bases from J, with 10 bases in between. The CDR3 is 15 amino acids. The CDR3 region has the DNA TGTGCCAGCAGCTTAGCCCCGACTGGGTACAATGAGCAGTTCTTC. Encoded protein: CASSLAPTGYNEQFF.

This sequence joins TRBV19 and TRBJ2-7; 7 bases agree with TRBD1. The CDR3 has 13 amino acids. V shed 6 bases, J shed 5 bases, and the junction held 7 bases outside the gene matches. The germline V gene has CDR1 LNHDA and CDR2 SQIVND (reference sequence). The CDR3 sequence is CASRDDREDEQYF. In nucleotides, the CDR3 is TGTGCCAGTAGGGATGACAGGGAAGACGAGCAGTACTTC.

In DNA form, the CDR3 reads TGTGCCACCAGCGGAATGACAGGGAACACTGAAGCTTTCTTT. Its protein is CATSGMTGNTEAFF. The chain is built from TRBV15 and TRBJ1-1, with D maybe TRBD1 (6 bases). V was clipped by 5 bases and J by 1 base, with 11 bases between them. The CDR3 spans 14 residues. The germline V gene has CDR1 LNHNV and CDR2 YYDKDF (reference sequence).

V and J are TRBV27 and TRBJ2-3; 8 nucleotides match TRBD1. Per germline, CDR1 MNHEY and CDR2 SMNVEV (reference sequence). Trimming took 5 bases from V and 3 from J; bases not matched to a gene: 7. The CDR3 spans 15 residues. CDR3 protein: CASSPRQGSTDTQYF. The CDR3 nucleotides read TGTGCCAGCAGTCCCCGACAGGGGTCGACAGATACGCAGTATTTT.

The chain combines TRBV6-4 with TRBJ1-1, with D uncertain. V lost 2 bases to trimming and J lost 8 bases, with 15 bases between them. The germline V gene has CDR1 MRHNA and CDR2 SNTAGT. The CDR3 extends over 14 amino acids. This chain's CDR3 is CASSDLTKNGEAFF. CDR3 nucleotide sequence: TGTGCCAGCAGTGACCTGACCAAGAACGGAGAAGCTTTCTTT.

CDR3 amino acids: CASSQDHQNSGNTIYF. For the CDR3, the DNA is TGCGCCAGCAGCCAAGATCACCAGAACTCTGGAAACACCATATATTTT. This rearrangement joins TRBV4-3 to TRBJ1-3; no clear D. Germline CDR1 is LGHNA and CDR2 is YSLEER. Trimming left V 0 bases short and J 0 bases short, with 9 bases between. This CDR3 comprises 16 residues.